This paragraph covers one T cell receptor (beta chain) sequence. Its antigen remains unidentified. Base qualities are not at hand, and no much larger clone is one base apart. These data originate in a study of blood T cell repertoires in COVID-19 (TCRdb year 2020). Context from the whole study: Samples covering the acute and convalescent phases of COVID-19 were provided by collaborators in the United States, Italy and Spain. The samples were drawn from two sources: the first 160 participants of the ongoing ImmuneRACE study, and over 1,000 subjects contributed by 6 global collaborators. Sample metadata almost always included a de-identified subject ID, COVID-19 status, age in years and sex. Subjects who had been exposed to COVID-19, were actively infected with it, or had recovered from it provided the deeply sampled blood TCRbeta repertoires that made up the dataset. The material from the prospective study consisted of cDNA or gDNA derived from T cells, B-cell-depleted T cells, or PBMCs. A freely available public database, intended as a resource for researchers studying the immune response to SARS-CoV-2, is where the repertoires were released. Where available, HLA class I and class II types were taken from metadata supplied by the sample provider and were not determined by assay-based typing.

The research as a whole found: Clinical and demographic metadata were provided uncurated, with the amount varying by source and participant.

In the germline V gene (reference sequence), CDR1 corresponds to SGHNT and CDR2 to YYREEE. V sheds 6 bases and J sheds 0 bases, leaving 15 bases between their ends. The CDR3 goes from the cysteine to the phenylalanine over 16 residues. Only CDR3 DNA is held: 48 bases, read in frame from base 1. Collaborating institutions collected whole blood in K2EDTA tubes following their own protocols. For TCRbeta analysis, collaborators shipped samples as frozen whole blood, isolated PBMCs, or DNA extracted from either of those sample types. TCRbeta CDR3 regions were amplified from genomic DNA using the immunoSEQ Assay, a bias-controlled multiplex PCR. The original pipeline was this. Within the assay, amplification of reference gene primers was used to estimate how many nucleated cells each sample contained. Sequence reads were collapsed and filtered to measure the absolute abundance of every unique TCRbeta CDR3 rearrangement. For each sample, productive Simpson clonality was calculated as the square root of Simpson's diversity index over productive rearrangements. Not all clones reach the TCRdb copy of this immuneACCESS table, which keeps in-frame sequences only. Checked studies attribute under half of the gap to unresolved V genes and leave the rest unexplained. That table gives V, J and clone size, and the DNA gave D and trimming. For this sample there are approximately 120,000 clones; around 89% appear just once. Of the sample, approximately 20% is held by the ten largest clones.

This TCR came from a human donor with acute or convalescent COVID-19. The donor label of this sample is uncertain. Input material: peripheral blood. The rearrangement combines TRBV5-4 with TRBJ2-2, and TRBD2 may be the D gene, going by 5 matching bases. DNA sequence: TGTGCCAGCACCGTGAGGAGGATGGCGAACACCGGGGAGCTGTTTTTT. Its protein is CASTVRRMANTGELFF.